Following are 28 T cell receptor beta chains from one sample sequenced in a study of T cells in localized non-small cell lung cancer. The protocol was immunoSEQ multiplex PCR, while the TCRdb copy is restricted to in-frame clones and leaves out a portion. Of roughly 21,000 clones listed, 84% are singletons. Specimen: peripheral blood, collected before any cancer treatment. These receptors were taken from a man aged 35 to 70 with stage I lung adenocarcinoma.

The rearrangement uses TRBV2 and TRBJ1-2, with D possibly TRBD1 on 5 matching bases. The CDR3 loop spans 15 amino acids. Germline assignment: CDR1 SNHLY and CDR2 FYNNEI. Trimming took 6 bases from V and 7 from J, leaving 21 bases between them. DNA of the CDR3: TGTGCCAGCAGCCTAGGACAACGAGGGATCGGTGGCTACACCTTC. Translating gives CASSLGQRGIGGYTF.

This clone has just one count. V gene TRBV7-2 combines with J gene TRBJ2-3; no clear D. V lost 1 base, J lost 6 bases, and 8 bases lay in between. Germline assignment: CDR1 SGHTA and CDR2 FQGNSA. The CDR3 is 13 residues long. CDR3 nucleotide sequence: TGTGCCAGCAGCTTAGTGGGAACTGATACGCAGTATTTT. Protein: CASSLVGTDTQYF. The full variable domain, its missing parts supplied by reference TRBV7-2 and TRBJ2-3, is GAGVSQSPSNKVTEKGKDVELRCDPISGHTALYWYRQSLGQGLEFLIYFQGNSAPDKSGLPSDRFSAERTGGSVSTLTIQRTQQEDSAVYLCASSLVGTDTQYFGPGTRLTVL.

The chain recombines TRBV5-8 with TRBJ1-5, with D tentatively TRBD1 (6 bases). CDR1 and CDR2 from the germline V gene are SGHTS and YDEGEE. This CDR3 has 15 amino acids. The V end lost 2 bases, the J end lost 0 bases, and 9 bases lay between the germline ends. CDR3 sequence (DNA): TGTGCCAGCAGCTTTCAGGGGTATAGCAATCAGCCCCAGCATTTT. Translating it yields CASSFQGYSNQPQHF.

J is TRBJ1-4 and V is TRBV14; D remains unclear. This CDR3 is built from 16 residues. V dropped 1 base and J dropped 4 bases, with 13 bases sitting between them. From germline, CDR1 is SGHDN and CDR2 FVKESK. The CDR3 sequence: CASSQARVNRNEKLFF. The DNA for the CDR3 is TGTGCCAGCAGCCAAGCCCGGGTAAATCGTAATGAAAAACTGTTTTTT.

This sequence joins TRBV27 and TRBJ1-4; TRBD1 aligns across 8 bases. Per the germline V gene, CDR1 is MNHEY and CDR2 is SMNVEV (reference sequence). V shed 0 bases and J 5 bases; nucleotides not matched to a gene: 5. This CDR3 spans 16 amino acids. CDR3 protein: CASSLSSGGWNEKLFF. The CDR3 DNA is TGTGCCAGCAGTTTATCCTCAGGGGGCTGGAATGAAAAACTGTTTTTT.

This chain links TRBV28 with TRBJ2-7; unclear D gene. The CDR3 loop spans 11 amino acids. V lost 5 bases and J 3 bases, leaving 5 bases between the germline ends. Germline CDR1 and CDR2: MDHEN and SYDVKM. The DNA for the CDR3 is TGTGCCAGCAGTAGGCTCTACGAGCAGTACTTC. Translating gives CASSRLYEQYF.

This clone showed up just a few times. In DNA form, the CDR3 reads TGTGCCAGCAGCCAGTCCCCCGGGGCAGGGGACCAAGAGACCCAGTACTTC. Translated: CASSQSPGAGDQETQYF. V and J are TRBV9 and TRBJ2-5, with D possibly TRBD1 on 6 matching bases. V lost 4 bases and J lost 0, with 19 bases in between. This CDR3 has 17 amino acids. CDR1 is SGDLS, CDR2 YYNGEE, per germline.

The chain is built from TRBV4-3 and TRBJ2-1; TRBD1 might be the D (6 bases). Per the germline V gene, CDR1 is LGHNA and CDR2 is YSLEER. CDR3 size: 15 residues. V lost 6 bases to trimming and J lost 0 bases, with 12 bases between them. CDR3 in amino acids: CASRLDRSSYNEQFF. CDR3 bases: TGCGCCAGCAGACTCGACAGGAGCTCCTACAATGAGCAGTTCTTC.

CDR3 residues: CASSQDAGTGHEKLFF. The CDR3 DNA is TGCGCCAGCAGCCAAGACGCCGGGACAGGCCATGAAAAACTGTTTTTT. The chain links TRBV4-1 to TRBJ1-4, with 8 bases aligning to TRBD1. The J segment lost 6 bases and the V segment lost 0 bases, leaving 6 bases of the junction unmatched. The germline gives CDR1 MGHRA, CDR2 YSYEKL. The CDR3 spans 16 residues.

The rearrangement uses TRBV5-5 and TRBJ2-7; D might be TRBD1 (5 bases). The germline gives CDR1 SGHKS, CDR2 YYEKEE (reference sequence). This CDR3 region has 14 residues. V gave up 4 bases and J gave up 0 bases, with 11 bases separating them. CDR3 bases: TGTGCCAGCAGCGTAAGACAGAGCTCCTACGAGCAGTACTTC. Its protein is CASSVRQSSYEQYF.

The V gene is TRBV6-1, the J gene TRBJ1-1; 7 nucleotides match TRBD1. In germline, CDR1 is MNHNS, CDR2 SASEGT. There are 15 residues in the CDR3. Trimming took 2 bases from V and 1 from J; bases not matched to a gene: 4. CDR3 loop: CASSEQGQSNTEAFF. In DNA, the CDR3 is TGTGCCAGCAGTGAACAGGGACAGTCGAACACTGAAGCTTTCTTT.

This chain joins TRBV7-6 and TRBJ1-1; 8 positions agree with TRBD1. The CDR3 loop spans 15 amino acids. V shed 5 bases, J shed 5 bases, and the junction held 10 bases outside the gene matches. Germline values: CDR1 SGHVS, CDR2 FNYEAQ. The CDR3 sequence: CASSGSTGARTEAFF. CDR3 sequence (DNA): TGTGCCAGCAGCGGGTCGACAGGGGCGAGGACTGAAGCTTTCTTT.

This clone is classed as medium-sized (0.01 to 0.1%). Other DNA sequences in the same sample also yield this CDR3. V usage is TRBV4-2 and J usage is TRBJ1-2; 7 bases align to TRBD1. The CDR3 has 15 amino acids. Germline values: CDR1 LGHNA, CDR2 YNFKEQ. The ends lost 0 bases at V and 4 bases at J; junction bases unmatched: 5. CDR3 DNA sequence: TGTGCCAGCAGCCAAGATCCAGGGGGGATCTATGGCTACACCTTC. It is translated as CASSQDPGGIYGYTF.

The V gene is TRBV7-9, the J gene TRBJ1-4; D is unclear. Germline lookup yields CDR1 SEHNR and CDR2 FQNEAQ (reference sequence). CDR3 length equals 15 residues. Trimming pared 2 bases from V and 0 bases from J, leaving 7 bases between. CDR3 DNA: TGTGCCAGCAGCTTAACGTTTACAACTAATGAAAAACTGTTTTTT. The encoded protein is CASSLTFTTNEKLFF. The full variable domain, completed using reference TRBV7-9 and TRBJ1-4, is DTGVSQNPRHKITKRGQNVTFRCDPISEHNRLYWYRQTLGQGPEFLTYFQNEAQLEKSRLLSDRFSAERPKGSFSTLEIQRTEQGDSAMYLCASSLTFTTNEKLFFGSGTQLSVL.

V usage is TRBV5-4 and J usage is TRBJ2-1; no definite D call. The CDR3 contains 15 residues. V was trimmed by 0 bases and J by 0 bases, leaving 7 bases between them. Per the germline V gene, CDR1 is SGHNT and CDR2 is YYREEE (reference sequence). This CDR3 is CASSLDSGSYNEQFF. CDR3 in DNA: TGTGCCAGCAGCTTGGACTCGGGCTCCTACAATGAGCAGTTCTTC.

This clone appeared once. CDR3 in DNA: TGTGCCAGCAGCTTACAAGCTAGCGGGGGAGGTTACAATGAGCAGTTCTTC. Protein: CASSLQASGGGYNEQFF. The V call is TRBV7-2, the J call TRBJ2-1, with 10 positions matching TRBD2. CDR3 length: 17 residues. V dropped 2 bases and J dropped 4; count of bases not matched to a gene: 8. Germline CDR1 is SGHTA and CDR2 is FQGNSA.

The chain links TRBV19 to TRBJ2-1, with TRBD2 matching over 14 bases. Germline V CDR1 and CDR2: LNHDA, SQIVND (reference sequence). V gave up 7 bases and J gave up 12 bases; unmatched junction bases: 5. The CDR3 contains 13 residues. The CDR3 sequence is CASTTSGGVGQFF. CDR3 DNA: TGTGCCAGTACGACTAGCGGGGGGGTAGGGCAGTTCTTC.

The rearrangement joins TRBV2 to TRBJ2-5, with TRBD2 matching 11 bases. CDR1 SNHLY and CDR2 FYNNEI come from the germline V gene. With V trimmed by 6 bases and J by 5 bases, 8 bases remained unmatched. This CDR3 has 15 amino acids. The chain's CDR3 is CASRISGGAGETQYF. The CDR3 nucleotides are TGTGCCAGCAGGATTAGCGGGGGGGCCGGGGAGACCCAGTACTTC.

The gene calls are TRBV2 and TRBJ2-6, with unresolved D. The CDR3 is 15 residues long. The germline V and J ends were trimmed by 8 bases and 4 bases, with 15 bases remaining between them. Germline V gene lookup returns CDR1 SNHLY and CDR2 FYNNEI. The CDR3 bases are TGTGCCAGCGGGCAAATGACGAGAGGGGCCAACGTCCTGACTTTC. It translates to CASGQMTRGANVLTF.

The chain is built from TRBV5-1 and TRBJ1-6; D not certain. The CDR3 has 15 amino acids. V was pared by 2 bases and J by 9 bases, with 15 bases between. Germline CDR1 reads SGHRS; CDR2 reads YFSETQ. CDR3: CASSFSSQTGSPLHF. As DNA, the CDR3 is TGCGCCAGCAGCTTCTCGTCCCAAACTGGTTCACCCCTCCACTTT.

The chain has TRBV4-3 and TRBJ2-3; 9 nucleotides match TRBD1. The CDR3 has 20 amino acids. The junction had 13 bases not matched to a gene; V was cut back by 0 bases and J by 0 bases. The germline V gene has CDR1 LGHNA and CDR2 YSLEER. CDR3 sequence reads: CASSQESRQGVGSSTDTQYF. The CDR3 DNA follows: TGCGCCAGCAGCCAAGAATCCCGACAGGGGGTCGGGTCGAGCACAGATACGCAGTATTTT.

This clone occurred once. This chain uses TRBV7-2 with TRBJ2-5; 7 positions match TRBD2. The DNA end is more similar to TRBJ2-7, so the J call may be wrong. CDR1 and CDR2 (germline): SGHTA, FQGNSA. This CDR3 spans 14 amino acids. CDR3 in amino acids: CASSSLGGGYEQYF. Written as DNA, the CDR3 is TGTGCCAGCAGCTCCCTAGGCGGGGGTTACGAGCAGTACTTC.

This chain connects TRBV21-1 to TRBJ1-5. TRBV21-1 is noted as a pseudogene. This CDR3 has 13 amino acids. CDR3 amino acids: CASSKGPGTQKHF. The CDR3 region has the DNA TGTGCCAGCAGCAAGGGTCCTGGGACCCAGAAGCATTTT.

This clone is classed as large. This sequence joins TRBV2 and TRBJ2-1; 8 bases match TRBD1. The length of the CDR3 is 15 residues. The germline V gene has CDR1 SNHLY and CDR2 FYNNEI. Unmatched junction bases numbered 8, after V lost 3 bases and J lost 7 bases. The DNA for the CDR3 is TGTGCCAGCAGTGATGCGACAGGGGTAACGAATGAGCAGTTCTTC. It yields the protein CASSDATGVTNEQFF.

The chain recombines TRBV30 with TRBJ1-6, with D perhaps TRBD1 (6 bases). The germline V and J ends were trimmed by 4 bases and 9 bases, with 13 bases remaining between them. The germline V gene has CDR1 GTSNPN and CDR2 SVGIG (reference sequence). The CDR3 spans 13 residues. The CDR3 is CAWTGGGPSPLHF. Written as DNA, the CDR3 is TGTGCCTGGACTGGAGGGGGTCCTTCACCCCTCCACTTT.

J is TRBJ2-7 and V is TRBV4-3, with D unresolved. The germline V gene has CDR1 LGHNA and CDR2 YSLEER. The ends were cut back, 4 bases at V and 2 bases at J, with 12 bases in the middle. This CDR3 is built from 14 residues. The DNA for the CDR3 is TGCGCCAGCAGCCGAGACACCGATCCCTACGAGCAGTACTTC. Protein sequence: CASSRDTDPYEQYF.

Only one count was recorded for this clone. The CDR3: CASTLAGTGHGEQYF. For the CDR3, the DNA is TGTGCCAGCACCTTAGCCGGGACAGGGCATGGGGAGCAGTACTTC. V is TRBV6-5 and J is TRBJ2-7; 9 bases agree with TRBD1. CDR1 MNHEY and CDR2 SVGAGI come from the germline V gene. CDR3 length equals 15 residues. The ends lost 7 bases at V and 7 bases at J; junction bases unmatched: 14.

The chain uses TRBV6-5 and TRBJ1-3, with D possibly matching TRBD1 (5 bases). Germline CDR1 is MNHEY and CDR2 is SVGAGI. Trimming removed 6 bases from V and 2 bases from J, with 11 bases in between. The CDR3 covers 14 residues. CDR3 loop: CASRIGVAGNTIYF. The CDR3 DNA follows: TGTGCCAGCAGAATAGGGGTGGCTGGAAACACCATATATTTT.